The 5 T cell receptor beta chains below were found in one sample sequenced in a study of blood T cells in healthy people across ages. A sample-barcoded 5' primer and a J-beta primer mix were used in a second PCR of about 7 to 12 cycles. MiXCR was run by TCRdb on the 5' RACE reads, yielding one entry per CDR3 protein. In the table there are 700,000 to 900,000 distinct CDR3 sequences, about 48% of which are singletons. The sequencing input was blood. Source of these receptors: a man aged 80 or over in good health.

This clonotype was recorded only once. The rearrangement links TRBV18 to TRBJ1-1; 9 nucleotides match TRBD1. V lost 4 bases to trimming and J lost 1 base; unmatched junction nucleotides: 4. The germline V gene encodes CDR1 KGHSH and CDR2 LQKENI. The CDR3 sequence is 15 residues long. The CDR3, as DNA: TGTGCCAGCTCACTAGGACAGGGGAAGAACACTGAAGCTTTCTTT. Protein sequence: CASSLGQGKNTEAFF.

A word on this clonotype: One end of the junction does not line up with germline, which may come from a read error. The chain combines TRBV7-9 with TRBJ2-3; TRBD2 matches at 10 bases. From germline, CDR1 is SEHNR and CDR2 FQNEAQ (reference sequence). The CDR3 consists of 15 residues. CDR3 amino acids: CASSLAGAGPDTQYF. The DNA for the CDR3 is TGTGCCAGCAGCCTAGCGGGAGCCGGCCCAGATACGCAGTATTTT.

This clonotype was seen a handful of times. The V and J genes are TRBV7-9 and TRBJ2-1; possible D gene TRBD1, 6 bases. The closer fit of TRBJ2-7 to the DNA end suggests the J call may be wrong. The CDR3 length is 15 residues. Germline V lookup: CDR1 SEHNR, CDR2 FQNEAQ (reference sequence). The CDR3 protein is CASSLGHREGGEQYF. Written as DNA, the CDR3 is TGTGCCAGCAGCCTTGGCCACAGGGAAGGGGGCGAGCAGTACTTC.

The rearrangement joins TRBV20-1 to TRBJ2-1; 10 bases are shared with TRBD2. The CDR3 totals 14 residues. Trimming at V came to 5 bases and at J to 5 bases, leaving 6 bases not matched to a gene. CDR1 DFQATT and CDR2 SNEGSKA come from the germline V gene (reference sequence). In DNA form, the CDR3 reads TGCAGTGCTCGGCAACTAGCGGGGCACAATGAGCAGTTCTTC. This gives the protein CSARQLAGHNEQFF.

J is TRBJ2-5 and V is TRBV12-3 or TRBV12-4, with 7 nucleotides matching TRBD2. Losses at the gene ends were 2 bases for V and 9 bases for J; bases not matched to a gene: 6. The CDR3 spans 13 residues. The chain's CDR3 is CASSLSLAGAQYF. The CDR3 DNA reads TGTGCCAGCAGTTTAAGTCTGGCGGGGGCCCAGTACTTC.